This T cell receptor beta chain was identified in a study of shared T cell receptors in the human thymus. Concerning this clone itself: The sample holds other DNA sequences that translate to the same CDR3.

The repertoire was sequenced with immunoSEQ multiplex PCR; TCRdb's copy has only in-frame clones and lacks some. This sample carries 500,000 to 750,000 clones, 70% to 90% of them seen once, and the ten largest clones take 0.0095% to 0.013%. CDR1 is MDHEN and CDR2 is SYDVKM in the germline V gene. The CDR3 consists of 14 residues. V trimming: 4 bases; J trimming: 4 bases; junction bases outside the gene matches: 6. These data were also reused for a study on human thymus T cells. That study adds: Thymic and blood repertoires seemed to show skewed V and J gene use.

Sequencing was done on a sample of thymocytes. This chain links TRBV28 with TRBJ2-7; 8 nucleotides match TRBD1. The sequence came from a boy less than two years old with a congenital heart defect. The CDR3, as DNA: TGTGCCAGCAGTTCCGGGACAGGCCCATACGAGCAGTACTTC. This codes for CASSSGTGPYEQYF. The full variable domain, in which reference TRBV28 and TRBJ2-7 provide the parts outside the CDR3, is DVKVTQSSRYLVKRTGEKVFLECVQDMDHENMFWYRQDPGLGLRLIYFSYDVKMKEKGDIPEGYSVSREKKERFSLILESASTNQTSMYLCASSSGTGPYEQYFGPGTRLTVT.